The entry below gives a single TCR beta chain sequence along with its context. This CDR3 has 16 amino acids. V was cut by 3 bases and J by 1 base, with 12 bases left in between. Germline CDR1 is SEHNR and CDR2 is FQNEAQ (reference sequence). This sample was included in a study of cytomegalovirus exposure and HLA in healthy donors. The PCR was carried out with 60 Vbeta primers and 13 Jbeta primers. Some clones are missing from TCRdb's copy, which holds only in-frame ones; the method was immunoSEQ multiplex PCR. Among some 180,000 clones listed, roughly 78% were seen once. The sequenced material came from PBMCs. The source is a woman in her thirties in good health and CMV-seronegative. V is TRBV7-9 and J is TRBJ1-4; weak D call: TRBD1 (6 bases). The CDR3 bases are TGTGCCAGCAGCTTGGGGGGGCGGGTAACTAATGAAAAACTGTTTTTT. This codes for CASSLGGRVTNEKLFF.